This passage covers 16 T cell receptor beta chains from one sample sequenced in a study of CD8 T cells in Susac syndrome. With random hexamers, about 0.45 to 1 ug RNA was reverse transcribed. MiXCR was run by TCRdb on the immunoSEQ multiplex PCR reads, yielding one entry per CDR3 protein. Of 150,000 or so distinct CDR3 sequences in the sample, roughly 95% were seen once. The sequenced material came from CD8+ T cells from PBMCs. Receptor source: a human donor with multiple sclerosis.

This chain connects TRBV12-5 to TRBJ1-5; TRBD1 is a possible D gene (5 bases). Between the trimmed V and J ends, which lost 1 base and 5 bases, there was a span of 12 bases. The CDR3 runs to 15 residues. Germline V gene data show CDR1 as LGHNT and CDR2 as FRNRAP. The CDR3 region is CASGLGREAHQPQHF. CDR3 nucleotides: TGTGCTAGTGGTTTGGGCAGGGAAGCCCATCAGCCCCAGCATTTT.

This rearrangement joins TRBV20-1 to TRBJ2-1, with TRBD2 matching over 13 bases. The CDR3 totals 15 residues. The ends lost 3 bases at V and 12 bases at J; junction bases unmatched: 11. Germline V CDR1 and CDR2: DFQATT, SNEGSKA (reference sequence). The CDR3 DNA sequence: TGCAGTGCTAGCTCCGGGACTAGCGGGGCGGAGGTGCAGTTCTTC. Its protein product is CSASSGTSGAEVQFF.

The J gene is TRBJ1-1, the V gene TRBV29-1, with 8 bases that match TRBD1. CDR1 SQVTM and CDR2 ANQGSEA come from the germline V gene. The CDR3 is 15 residues long. Germline trimming cut 6 bases from V and 8 bases from J; bases unmatched to any gene: 17. The CDR3 spells CSVDPGQEVIAEAFF. The CDR3 DNA reads as TGCAGCGTCGATCCGGGACAGGAGGTTATTGCAGAAGCTTTCTTT.

This clonotype came up once. This chain joins TRBV19 and TRBJ2-7; D is uncertain. The CDR3 extends over 14 amino acids. V lost 1 base to trimming and J lost 1 base, with 8 bases between them. Germline loops: CDR1 LNHDA, CDR2 SQIVND (reference sequence). The CDR3 coding sequence is TGTGCCAGTAGTATAGGGTACCCATCCTACGAGCAGTACTTC. Its translation is CASSIGYPSYEQYF.

The chain uses TRBV29-1 and TRBJ2-2; D possibly corresponds to TRBD1 (6 bases). Per the germline V gene, CDR1 is SQVTM and CDR2 is ANQGSEA. This CDR3 region has 13 residues. V was cut by 7 bases and J by 1 base, with 10 bases left in between. This chain's CDR3 is CSAHRVNTGELFF. The CDR3 bases are TGCAGCGCACACAGGGTGAACACCGGGGAGCTGTTTTTT.

The genes are TRBV18 and TRBJ1-2; 7 positions match TRBD1. After removal of 0 bases from V and 2 bases from J, the junction contained 0 bases not matched to a gene. The CDR3 totals 14 residues. The germline V gene encodes CDR1 KGHSH and CDR2 LQKENI. The CDR3 DNA reads TGTGCCAGCTCACCACCGGGACAGAACTATGGCTACACCTTC. Translated, it gives CASSPPGQNYGYTF.

This clonotype was seen more than once but under ten times. The V and J genes are TRBV30 and TRBJ2-1; 10 bases are shared with TRBD1. The CDR3 is 13 amino acids. Trimming at V came to 5 bases and at J to 8 bases, leaving 6 bases not matched to a gene. The germline CDR1 and CDR2 sequences are GTSNPN and SVGIG (reference sequence). In DNA form, the CDR3 reads TGTGCCTGGGACGGGACAGGGGCCCATGAGCAGTTCTTC. Encoded protein: CAWDGTGAHEQFF.

The chain employs TRBV9 and TRBJ2-2; 7 nucleotides align to TRBD1. Germline V gene sequence: CDR1 SGDLS, CDR2 YYNGEE. V shed 3 bases and J 3 bases; nucleotides not matched to a gene: 8. This CDR3 has 16 residues. The CDR3 loop is CASSGKQGVDTGELFF. For the CDR3, the DNA is TGTGCCAGCAGCGGAAAGCAGGGGGTAGACACCGGGGAGCTGTTTTTT.

This rearrangement joins TRBV20-1 to TRBJ1-1; D uncertain. CDR3 length: 13 amino acids. The germline gives CDR1 DFQATT, CDR2 SNEGSKA (reference sequence). Trimming took off 3 bases at V and 0 bases at J, with 8 bases between the two ends. CDR3 protein: CSASPTVNTEAFF. The DNA of the CDR3 is TGCAGTGCTAGCCCTACGGTGAACACTGAAGCTTTCTTT.

The V gene is TRBV4-1, the J gene TRBJ1-5; 7 nucleotides align to TRBD1. The CDR3 is 16 amino acids. CDR1 is MGHRA, CDR2 YSYEKL, per germline. V trimming: 0 bases; J trimming: 0 bases; junction bases outside the gene matches: 2. Here the CDR3 DNA reads TGCGCCAGCAGCCAAGATGGGACAGTTAGCAATCAGCCCCAGCATTTT. As protein: CASSQDGTVSNQPQHF.

The V gene is TRBV7-9, the J gene TRBJ2-7; D unclear. The CDR3 spans 12 residues. V dropped 1 base and J dropped 6 bases, with 7 bases sitting between them. Germline V gene lookup returns CDR1 SEHNR and CDR2 FQNEAQ (reference sequence). The CDR3 DNA sequence: TGTGCCAGCAGCTTAGGTACGGGCGAGCAGTACTTC. Its protein product is CASSLGTGEQYF.

The V call is TRBV5-1, the J call TRBJ2-2; no clear D. CDR3 size: 14 residues. The V and J ends lost 1 base and 2 bases respectively, with 6 bases between them. Germline lookup yields CDR1 SGHRS and CDR2 YFSETQ. The CDR3 coding sequence is TGCGCCAGCAGCTTGACCCTTAACACCGGGGAGCTGTTTTTT. Amino acid sequence: CASSLTLNTGELFF.

The chain uses TRBV27 and TRBJ2-7; D not certain. The germline V gene has CDR1 MNHEY and CDR2 SMNVEV (reference sequence). V shed 6 bases and J shed 1 base, with 4 bases lying between them. There are 11 residues in the CDR3. The CDR3 is CASRGSYEQYV. Written as DNA, the CDR3 is TGTGCCAGCAGGGGGTCCTACGAGCAGTACGTC.

The chain combines TRBV29-1 with TRBJ1-1, with D possibly TRBD1 on 6 matching bases. The CDR3 length is 14 residues. Trimming took 5 bases from V and 6 from J, leaving 19 bases between them. Germline V gives CDR1 SQVTM, CDR2 ANQGSEA. The CDR3 DNA reads TGCAGCGTTTGGGTCGGCGGGGGGCCTGCTGAAGCTTTCTTT. This encodes CSVWVGGGPAEAFF.

This chain joins TRBV29-1 and TRBJ1-2; 12 positions agree with TRBD1. Germline CDR1 and CDR2: SQVTM and ANQGSEA. Trimming cost V 3 bases and J 7 bases; bases outside gene matches: 6. This CDR3 comprises 14 residues. The CDR3 nucleotides read TGCAGCGTTGACGGGACAGGGGGCAATAGTGGCTACACCTTC. This sequence encodes CSVDGTGGNSGYTF. The whole variable domain, remainder taken from reference TRBV29-1 and TRBJ1-2, is SAVISQKPSRDICQRGTSLTIQCQVDSQVTMMFWYRQQPGQSLTLIATANQGSEATYESGFVIDKFPISRPNLTFSTLTVSNMSPEDSSIYLCSVDGTGGNSGYTFGSGTRLTVV.

The CDR3 DNA reads as TGTGCCAGCAGCGTAGCGGGACTACACACAGATACGCAGTATTTT. This codes for CASSVAGLHTDTQYF. The rearrangement joins TRBV9 to TRBJ2-3; 7 nucleotides line up with TRBD2. The V gene end was trimmed by 0 bases and the J gene end by 2 bases; junction bases not matched to a gene: 3. Germline V CDR1 and CDR2: SGDLS, YYNGEE. CDR3 length: 15 residues.